These 5 T cell receptor beta chains originate from one sample sequenced in a study of human T cells and chemical hapten exposure. The time point: pre-sensitization, week 0. The treatment is: therapeutic diphenylcyclopropenone sensitization with weekly scalp DPC. TCRdb redid the calling of the RACE reads with MiXCR, one entry per CDR3 protein. The sample lists some 84,000 distinct CDR3 sequences; roughly 8.5% were seen once. The specimen was whole blood, collected in connection with sensitization to the hapten diphenylcyclopropenone (DPC). The origin of the receptors is a man aged 35-49 years with alopecia areata. Some clones in this sample may be carry-over from other donors' samples.

This rearrangement joins TRBV6-6 to TRBJ2-5; a weak D match, TRBD2 (5 bases). Germline CDR1 and CDR2: MNHNY and SVGAGI (reference sequence). The CDR3 has 13 residues. The ends were cut back, 10 bases at V and 2 bases at J, with 14 bases in the middle. The CDR3 DNA reads TGTGCCACCCTCCGTCGGGGACAAGAGACCCAGTACTTC. As protein: CATLRRGQETQYF.

In this sample, this clonotype turned up many times. The CDR3 is CASSEIGTDYEQYF. The DNA for the CDR3 is TGTGCCAGCAGTGAAATCGGGACAGACTACGAGCAGTACTTC. This chain connects TRBV6-1 to TRBJ2-7, with 7 nucleotides matching TRBD1. The CDR3 contains 14 residues. Germline values: CDR1 MNHNS, CDR2 SASEGT. Losses at the gene ends were 2 bases for V and 3 bases for J; bases not matched to a gene: 4.

The rearrangement links TRBV7-9 to TRBJ2-3; 11 bases map to TRBD2. CDR3 length: 16 amino acids. J was trimmed by 4 bases and V by 8 bases; bases with no gene match: 11. CDR1 and CDR2 (germline): SEHNR, FQNEAQ (reference sequence). CDR3 sequence (DNA): TGTGCCAGCGGAGGACCGCTAGCGGGAGGACCAGATACGCAGTATTTT. The encoded protein is CASGGPLAGGPDTQYF.

This clonotype was found many times. This chain links TRBV30 with TRBJ1-6, with 8 positions matching TRBD1. The germline V gene encodes CDR1 GTSNPN and CDR2 SVGIG (reference sequence). CDR3 length: 14 amino acids. The trim removed 3 bases at V and 8 bases at J, leaving 6 bases unmatched. The CDR3 region is CAWSTGTGDSPLHF. The CDR3 nucleotides read TGTGCCTGGAGCACCGGGACAGGCGATTCACCCCTCCACTTT. The variable domain in full, with the rest retrieved from reference TRBV30 and TRBJ1-6, is SQTIHQWPATLVQPVGSPLSLECTVEGTSNPNLYWYRQAAGRGLQLLFYSVGIGQISSEVPQNLSASRPQDRQFILSSKKLLLSDSGFYLCAWSTGTGDSPLHFGNGTRLTVT.

This clonotype was observed many times. J is TRBJ1-1 and V is TRBV5-1, with a tentative D call TRBD1 (5 bases). The germline V and J ends were trimmed by 1 base and 1 base, with 8 bases remaining between them. This CDR3 spans 14 amino acids. The germline gives CDR1 SGHRS, CDR2 YFSETQ. CDR3 bases: TGCGCCAGCAGCTTGCAACAGGCGAACACTGAAGCTTTCTTT. The encoded protein is CASSLQQANTEAFF.